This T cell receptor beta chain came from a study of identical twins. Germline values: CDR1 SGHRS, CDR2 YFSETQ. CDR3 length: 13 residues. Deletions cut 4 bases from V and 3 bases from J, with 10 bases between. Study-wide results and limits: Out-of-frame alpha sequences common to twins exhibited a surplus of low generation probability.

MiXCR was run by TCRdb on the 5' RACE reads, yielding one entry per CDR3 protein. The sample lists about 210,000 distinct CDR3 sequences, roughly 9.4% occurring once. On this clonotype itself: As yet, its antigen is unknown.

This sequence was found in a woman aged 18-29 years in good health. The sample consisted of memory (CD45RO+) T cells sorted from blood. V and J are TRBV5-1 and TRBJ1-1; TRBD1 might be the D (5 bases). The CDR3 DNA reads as TGCGCCAGCAGCCGGGGCGCGGACACTGAAGCTTTCTTT. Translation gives CASSRGADTEAFF.